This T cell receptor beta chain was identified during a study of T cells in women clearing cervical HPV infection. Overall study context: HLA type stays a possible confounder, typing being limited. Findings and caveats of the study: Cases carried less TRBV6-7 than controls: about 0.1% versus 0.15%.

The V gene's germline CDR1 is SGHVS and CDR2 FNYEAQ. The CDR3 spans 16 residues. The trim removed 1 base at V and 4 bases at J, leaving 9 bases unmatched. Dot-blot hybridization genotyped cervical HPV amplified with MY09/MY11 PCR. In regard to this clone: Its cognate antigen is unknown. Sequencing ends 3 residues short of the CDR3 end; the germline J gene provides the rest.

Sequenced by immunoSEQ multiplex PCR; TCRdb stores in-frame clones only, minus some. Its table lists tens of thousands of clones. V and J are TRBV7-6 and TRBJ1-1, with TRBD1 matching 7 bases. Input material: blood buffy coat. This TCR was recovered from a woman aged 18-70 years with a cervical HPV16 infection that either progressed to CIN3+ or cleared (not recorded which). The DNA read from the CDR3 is TGTGCCAGCAGCTTAGGCTTACAGGGGAGTTTCACTGAA. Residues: CASSLGLQGSFTE. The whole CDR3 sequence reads CASSLGLQGSFTEAFF.